Below are 29 T cell receptor beta chains sequenced from a single sample in a study of read filtering for tumor transcriptome and immune sequencing. From around 440 ng of RNA, a library with molecular barcoded alpha/delta and beta/gamma adaptors was made. TCRdb reanalysed the reads using MiXCR and keeps one entry per CDR3 protein. The data hold 75,000 to 90,000 distinct CDR3 sequences, with over 9% observed a single time. The source material was a population of CD138-negative cells sorted from bone marrow. Source of these receptors: a donor over 35 with multiple myeloma.

This clonotype was seen only a few times. Being one base from a much bigger clone, this may be a read error. The rearrangement links TRBV19 to TRBJ2-1; 9 bases align to TRBD2. The CDR3 is made up of 16 amino acids. From germline, CDR1 is LNHDA and CDR2 SQIVND (reference sequence). CDR3 nucleotide sequence: TGTGCCAGTAGTCCAGCGGGCGGGAGGGTGCACAATGCGCAGTTCTTC. As protein: CASSPAGGRVHNAQFF.

This clonotype was detected many times. The chain is built from TRBV6-5 and TRBJ2-5, with 7 bases lining up with TRBD1. Germline V CDR1 and CDR2: MNHEY, SVGAGI. This CDR3 comprises 16 residues. J lost 1 base, V lost 4 bases, and 9 bases had no gene match. The CDR3 loop is CASSSARGQFQETQYF. The CDR3 bases are TGTGCCAGCAGTTCTGCCCGGGGACAGTTCCAAGAGACCCAGTACTTC.

This clonotype is deemed medium-sized. The chain joins TRBV7-9 to TRBJ2-7, with D perhaps TRBD1 (5 bases). V lost 4 bases and J 3 bases, leaving 13 bases between the germline ends. Germline loops: CDR1 SEHNR, CDR2 FQNEAQ (reference sequence). There are 14 residues in the CDR3. CDR3 protein: CASSSEGVIYEQYF. As DNA, the CDR3 is TGTGCCAGCAGCTCGGAAGGGGTGATCTACGAGCAGTACTTC.

The chain uses TRBV5-4 and TRBJ1-1; 8 bases map to TRBD1. The CDR3 runs 16 residues. Losses at the gene ends were 2 bases for V and 3 bases for J; bases not matched to a gene: 9. Germline CDR1 is SGHNT and CDR2 is YYREEE (reference sequence). The CDR3 sequence is CASSFGQGAYDTEAFF. CDR3 nucleotide sequence: TGTGCCAGCAGCTTTGGGCAGGGGGCGTACGACACTGAAGCTTTCTTT.

Ten or more counts support this clonotype. This chain joins TRBV11-1 and TRBJ2-1; TRBD2 might be the D (5 bases). V was clipped by 4 bases and J by 8 bases, with 9 bases between them. Germline V lookup: CDR1 SGHAT, CDR2 FQDESV (reference sequence). The CDR3 is 12 amino acids. CDR3 sequence reads: CASSSEGHEQFF. DNA for the CDR3: TGTGCCAGCAGCTCAGAGGGTCATGAGCAGTTCTTC. The full variable domain, with the rest looked up from reference TRBV11-1 and TRBJ2-1, is EAEVAQSPRYKITEKSQAVAFWCDPISGHATLYWYRQILGQGPELLVQFQDESVVDDSQLPKDRFSAERLKGVDSTLKIQPAELGDSAMYLCASSSEGHEQFFGPGTRLTVL.

This clonotype has just one count. The CDR3 end shows no conserved phenylalanine or tryptophan, and so a read error is likely. It is unclear where the CDR3 begins or ends on the DNA, so no DNA is shown, and the CDR3 is as TCRdb lists it. The V and J genes are TRBV11-1 and TRBJ2-1; the table's D call of TRBD2 was not tested on the DNA. Termini included, the CDR3 measures 15 amino acids. The germline gives CDR1 SGHAT, CDR2 FQDESV (reference sequence). CDR3 sequence: CASSELGYSYNEQLY.

This clonotype was observed many times. V is TRBV19 and J is TRBJ2-1; perhaps D is TRBD1 or TRBD2 (6 bases each). There are 17 residues in the CDR3. The germline V and J ends were trimmed by 0 bases and 7 bases, with 19 bases remaining between them. CDR1 and CDR2 from the germline V gene are LNHDA and SQIVND (reference sequence). CDR3 nucleotides: TGTGCCAGTAGTATAGATTTTACGGGGGCGCCAGGAAATGAGCAGTTCTTC. Residues: CASSIDFTGAPGNEQFF.

This clonotype came up many times. One junction end disagrees with the germline gene, perhaps due to a read error. V gene TRBV29-1 combines with J gene TRBJ2-5; D not certain. CDR3 size: 11 residues. Per germline, CDR1 SQVTM and CDR2 ANQGSEA. The CDR3 coding sequence is TGCAGCGTTGTCCAGGAGCCCCCCACGAACTTC. This sequence encodes CSVVQEPPTNF.

This clonotype was detected ten times or more. The chain joins TRBV3-1 to TRBJ2-3; D call uncertain. Trimming took off 0 bases at V and 4 bases at J, with 8 bases between the two ends. This CDR3 region has 14 residues. Germline V gives CDR1 LGHDT, CDR2 YNNKEL (reference sequence). This CDR3 is CASSQDPASDTQYF. DNA for the CDR3: TGTGCCAGCAGCCAAGACCCAGCCTCAGATACGCAGTATTTT.

On this clonotype itself: This sequence may be a read error, since a much larger clone differs from it by one base. The DNA of the CDR3 is TGTGCCAGCAGTTCGACTAGCGGGAGTGCCCCCGAGCAGTACTTC. Its protein product is CASSSTSGSAPEQYF. The V gene is TRBV6-2 or TRBV6-3, the J gene TRBJ2-7; 12 bases map to TRBD2. CDR1 and CDR2 from the germline V gene are MNHEY and SVGEGT. The J segment lost 6 bases and the V segment lost 4 bases, leaving 7 bases of the junction unmatched. There are 15 residues in the CDR3.

This clonotype was recorded a few times. Since a much larger clone is just one base distant, this may be a read error. The chain couples TRBV7-2 to TRBJ2-3; tentatively, D is TRBD2 (5 bases). The CDR3 runs to 14 residues. In germline, CDR1 is SGHTA, CDR2 FQGNSA. The CDR3 DNA follows: TGTGCCAGCAGCTTAGGAGGGCTGGGAGATTCGCAGTATTTT. Encoded protein: CASSLGGLGDSQYF.

This clonotype has at least ten counts. The chain uses TRBV7-9 and TRBJ2-6, with D perhaps matching TRBD2 (6 bases). The CDR3 extends over 15 amino acids. Germline V lookup: CDR1 SEHNR, CDR2 FQNEAQ (reference sequence). Trimming cost V 5 bases and J 0 bases, with 8 bases left between them. CDR3 residues: CASSLGGSGANVLTF. CDR3 nucleotides: TGTGCCAGCAGCCTGGGAGGCTCTGGGGCCAACGTCCTGACTTTC.

This clonotype was recorded at least ten times. The chain joins TRBV20-1 to TRBJ2-3; 8 positions agree with TRBD2. Per the germline V gene, CDR1 is DFQATT and CDR2 is SNEGSKA (reference sequence). The CDR3 runs 12 residues. V was clipped by 6 bases and J by 6 bases; unmatched bases: 5. The CDR3 reads CSARSGSDTQYF. Here the CDR3 DNA reads TGCAGTGCCAGGAGCGGGAGCGATACGCAGTATTTT.

Comment on this clonotype: Possible read error: a much larger clone is one base away. CDR3 sequence (DNA): TGCGCCAGCAGCTTGGAGGGGGCAGGAGGTACGCAGTATTTT. It specifies CASSLEGAGGTQYF. This chain connects TRBV5-1 to TRBJ2-3, with TRBD1 matching over 7 bases. The CDR3 totals 14 residues. Germline V gene data show CDR1 as SGHRS and CDR2 as YFSETQ. V lost 0 bases and J lost 8; bases outside the gene matches: 6.

Ten or more counts support this clonotype. The genes are TRBV11-2 and TRBJ1-2; TRBD1 matches at 7 bases. Germline loops: CDR1 SGHAT, CDR2 FQNNGV. Trimming at V came to 4 bases and at J to 5 bases, leaving 1 base not matched to a gene. The CDR3 length is 12 residues. CDR3 region: CASSSTGYGYTF. CDR3 in DNA: TGTGCCAGCAGCTCGACAGGGTATGGCTACACCTTC.

This clonotype was seen a few times. A read error may explain this, as a much larger clone is one base away. V is TRBV6-1 and J is TRBJ1-2, with no clear D. The length of the CDR3 is 12 residues. CDR1 is MNHNS and CDR2 is SASEGT in the germline V gene. V was shortened by 4 bases and J by 4 bases, with 7 bases between the two germline ends. The CDR3 region has the DNA TGTGCCAGCAGTGCATTTGTCTATGGCTACACCTTC. Translation: CASSAFVYGYTF.

This clonotype was found many times. The chain has TRBV7-9 and TRBJ2-5, with TRBD1 as a possible D gene (6 bases). V dropped 5 bases and J dropped 0 bases, with 10 bases sitting between them. CDR1 and CDR2 (germline): SEHNR, FQNEAQ (reference sequence). The CDR3 has 14 amino acids. CDR3 residues: CASSHWTDQETQYF. CDR3 DNA sequence: TGTGCCAGCAGCCATTGGACAGACCAAGAGACCCAGTACTTC.

This clonotype was seen only a few times. A much larger clonotype is one base distant, so this may be a read error. In this CDR3 the conserved last residue, phenylalanine or tryptophan, is missing, so a read error is likely. The chain couples TRBV12-3 or TRBV12-4 to TRBJ1-5; D not resolved. The CDR3 is 13 amino acids. V was trimmed by 1 base and J by 4 bases, leaving 5 bases between them. CDR3 sequence: CASSLDGNQPQHL. The CDR3 DNA sequence: TGTGCCAGCAGTTTAGACGGTAATCAGCCCCAGCATTTG.

Note on this clonotype: At one of its ends the junction is not consistent with the germline gene, which may arise from a read error. The chain is built from TRBV9 and TRBJ1-4, with unresolved D. Germline V gene sequence: CDR1 SGDLS, CDR2 YYNGEE. There are 19 residues in the CDR3. CDR3: CASSATEAPRDTTNDKLFF. Here the CDR3 DNA reads TGTGCCAGCAGCGCCACCGAGGCGCCCCGCGATACGACTAATGACAAACTGTTTTTT.

This clonotype occurred many times. The rearrangement joins TRBV5-5 to TRBJ2-7; no clear D gene. The CDR3 length is 11 residues. V lost 0 bases, J lost 5 bases, and 3 bases lay in between. Germline V gene sequence: CDR1 SGHKS, CDR2 YYEKEE (reference sequence). Here the CDR3 reads CASSLGNEQYF. As DNA, the CDR3 is TGTGCCAGCAGCTTGGGAAACGAGCAGTACTTC.

CDR3 sequence (DNA): TGCAGCGTTGAAGCGGGAAGTCGAGAGACCCAGTACTTC. This encodes CSVEAGSRETQYF. J is TRBJ2-5 and V is TRBV29-1, with D perhaps TRBD2 (5 bases). Trimming pared 1 base from V and 4 bases from J, leaving 10 bases between. This CDR3 has 13 residues. Germline CDR1 is SQVTM and CDR2 is ANQGSEA.

Ten or more counts support this clonotype. The rearrangement joins TRBV15 to TRBJ2-2; D tentatively fits TRBD1 or TRBD2 (5 bases each). Germline loops: CDR1 LNHNV, CDR2 YYDKDF (reference sequence). The V and J ends lost 0 bases and 6 bases respectively, with 14 bases between them. This CDR3 region has 16 residues. In DNA form, the CDR3 reads TGTGCCACCAGCAGAGATCGAGCGGTGGGGGCCGGGGAGCTGTTTTTT. This translates into CATSRDRAVGAGELFF. The variable domain in full, with the rest retrieved from reference TRBV15 and TRBJ2-2, is DAMVIQNPRYQVTQFGKPVTLSCSQTLNHNVMYWYQQKSSQAPKLLFHYYDKDFNNEADTPDNFQSRRPNTSFCFLDIRSPGLGDTAMYLCATSRDRAVGAGELFFGEGSRLTVL.

The sample holds many counts of this clonotype. V usage is TRBV2 and J usage is TRBJ1-2; 10 bases are a match to TRBD1. CDR3 size: 14 residues. The germline gives CDR1 SNHLY, CDR2 FYNNEI. V was pared by 10 bases and J by 4 bases, with 9 bases of the junction left unmatched. CDR3 nucleotide sequence: TGTGCCACCGCGCGGGACAGGGGCTCCTATGGCTACACCTTC. It codes for CATARDRGSYGYTF.

This clonotype was detected many times. The gene calls are TRBV9 and TRBJ1-1; the match to TRBD1 covers 8 bases. Germline assignment: CDR1 SGDLS and CDR2 YYNGEE. The CDR3 extends over 15 amino acids. V trimming: 3 bases; J trimming: 5 bases; junction bases outside the gene matches: 9. The DNA for the CDR3 is TGTGCCAGCAGCGCGCAGGGGGCTTCCGGGACTGAAGCTTTCTTT. Encoded protein: CASSAQGASGTEAFF.

Worth noting for this clonotype: Since a much larger clone is just one base distant, this may be a read error. J is TRBJ2-7 and V is TRBV28; tentative D call: TRBD1 (5 bases). CDR1 and CDR2 (germline): MDHEN, SYDVKM. V was clipped by 1 base and J by 6 bases, with 16 bases between them. The CDR3 contains 15 residues. In DNA, the CDR3 is TGTGCCAGCAGTTTATCAGGACATCGGGCTTCCGAGCAGTACTTC. As protein: CASSLSGHRASEQYF.

This chain joins TRBV20-1 and TRBJ2-1; a weak D match, TRBD1 (6 bases). Germline lookup yields CDR1 DFQATT and CDR2 SNEGSKA (reference sequence). There are 15 residues in the CDR3. The V end was cut by 3 bases, the J end by 2 bases, with 14 bases between. CDR3 region: CSARVGRGAYNEQFF. The CDR3 DNA reads TGCAGTGCTAGGGTCGGCAGGGGCGCCTACAATGAGCAGTTCTTC.

This clonotype came up many times. The rearrangement links TRBV18 to TRBJ2-3, with D uncertain. The CDR3 has 12 amino acids. V gave up 5 bases and J gave up 6 bases, with 9 bases separating them. CDR1 is KGHSH and CDR2 is LQKENI in the germline V gene. CDR3 nucleotide sequence: TGTGCCAGCTCAACTTACCTGGATACGCAGTATTTT. It specifies CASSTYLDTQYF. Supplemented by reference TRBV18 and TRBJ2-3, the full variable domain reads NAGVMQNPRHLVRRRGQEARLRCSPMKGHSHVYWYRQLPEEGLKFMVYLQKENIIDESGMPKERFSAEFPKEGPSILRIQQVVRGDSAAYFCASSTYLDTQYFGPGTRLTVL.

This clonotype has a count of ten or more. The chain links TRBV6-1 to TRBJ2-3; maybe TRBD2 (5 bases). The CDR3 runs 13 residues. The V end was cut by 5 bases, the J end by 1 base, with 7 bases between. CDR1 is MNHNS and CDR2 is SASEGT in the germline V gene. The CDR3 loop is CASSYSGTDTQYF. The CDR3 DNA follows: TGTGCCAGCAGTTATAGCGGCACAGATACGCAGTATTTT.

This clonotype was counted ten times or more. The rearrangement uses TRBV4-2 and TRBJ2-1; 10 nucleotides agree with TRBD2. CDR1 and CDR2 (germline): LGHNA, YNFKEQ. This CDR3 region has 15 residues. Unmatched junction bases numbered 3, after V lost 3 bases and J lost 4 bases. This chain's CDR3 is CASSHIAGGYNEQFF. The CDR3 DNA reads TGTGCCAGCAGCCATATAGCGGGAGGTTACAATGAGCAGTTCTTC.